Listed below are T cell receptor beta chains from one sample, sequenced in a study of blood T cell repertoires in COVID-19. Sequenced by immunoSEQ multiplex PCR; TCRdb stores in-frame clones only, minus some. The repertoire holds around 210,000 clones, with 80% to 90% as singletons. Sequences were obtained from peripheral blood. These receptors were collected from a human donor in a cohort sampled during active COVID-19. The CDR3 runs from the conserved cysteine through the conserved F or W. The D gene is left open where the match is weak. A clone size is listed for some rows: how often the clone was seen (once, few, many), or a class if it is expanded.

j_call clone_size v_call d_call cdr3_nt cdr3_aa
TRBJ2-1 . TRBV2 TRBD2 TGTGCCAGCAGTATGATAGCGGGAGGGCCCTACAATGAGCAGTTCTTC CASSMIAGGPYNEQFF
TRBJ2-1 . TRBV13 . TGTGCCAGCAGCCGTCCGGAGAAGAACAATGAGCAGTTCTTC CASSRPEKNNEQFF
TRBJ2-1 . TRBV14 TRBD2 TGTGCCAGCAGCCTTAGACTAGCGGGAGTCGGTGAGCAGTTCTTC CASSLRLAGVGEQFF
TRBJ2-7 . TRBV7-9 . TGTGCCAGCAGCTATACCTACGAGCAGTACTTC CASSYTYEQYF
TRBJ2-7 . TRBV7-2 TRBD2 TGTGCCAGCAGCTTAGGGATTAGCGGGAGGTCCTACGAGCAGTACTTC CASSLGISGRSYEQYF
TRBJ2-7 . TRBV29-1 TRBD1 TGCAGCGCCCGACAGGGATACTACGAGCAGTACTTC CSARQGYYEQYF
TRBJ1-2 . TRBV5-1 . TGCGCCAGCAGCTTGGTTCGTGACAGCAGTAAGTGGGATCTCTATGGCTACACCTTC CASSLVRDSSKWDLYGYTF
TRBJ2-7 once TRBV19 TRBD1 TGTGCCAGTAGTTTTCGGGACAGTTCCTACGAGCAGTACTTC CASSFRDSSYEQYF
TRBJ1-6 . TRBV20-1 . TGCAGTGCTAGTCAACAGCAGGGGTATAATTCACCCCTCCACTTT CSASQQQGYNSPLHF
TRBJ2-2 . TRBV4-2 . TGTGCCAGCAGCCTAAGAGTCACGGGTGACGGGGAGCTGTTTTTT CASSLRVTGDGELFF
TRBJ2-3 . TRBV6-6 TRBD2 TGTGCCAGCAGCGGTAGCGGGACAAATACGCAGTATTTT CASSGSGTNTQYF
TRBJ2-3 . TRBV6-5 . TGTGCCAGCAGTTATAAGGGGACAAGGTCCACAGATACGCAGTATTTT CASSYKGTRSTDTQYF
TRBJ2-7 once TRBV27 TRBD2 TGTGCCTCCCGGGGAGGGGAGAAGGACGAGCAGTACTTC CASRGGEKDEQYF
TRBJ2-5 . TRBV7-9 . TGTGCCAGCAGCACCTCACAGGGTCGAGAGACCCAGTACTTC CASSTSQGRETQYF
TRBJ2-1 . TRBV5-5 TRBD2 TGTGCCAGCAGTTTGATAGTAGCGGGAGGGAGTGGTGAGCAGTTCTTC CASSLIVAGGSGEQFF
TRBJ2-1 . TRBV2 . TGTGCCAGCAGCGCCGTTGGTCCTAAGCAGTTCTTC CASSAVGPKQFF
TRBJ1-5 once TRBV4-1 . TGCGCCAGCAGCCCCATCCCGGGGACAAGCCGAATCAGGACCCAGCATTTT CASSPIPGTSRIRTQHF
TRBJ1-3 . TRBV25-1 TRBD1 TGTGCCAGCAGTGGGGACAGGGGGCCTGGAAACACCATATATTTT CASSGDRGPGNTIYF
TRBJ2-1 . TRBV19 . TGTGCCAGTAGACTAGCAGTGGAGGGCCACGAGCAGTTCTTC CASRLAVEGHEQFF
TRBJ2-6 . TRBV4-1 TRBD2 TGCGCCAGCAGCCAAGATCAAGTACTAGCGGGATGGCGGGGGGCCAACGTCCTGACTTTC CASSQDQVLAGWRGANVLTF
TRBJ2-7 . TRBV3-1/TRBV3-2 TRBD1 TGTGCCAGCAGTCACCGGGACAGGGGGCGATACGAGCAGTACTTC CASSHRDRGRYEQYF
TRBJ1-5 . TRBV2 TRBD1 TGTGCCAGCAGGGGACAGGGTGCGAGCAATCAGCCCCAGCATTTT CASRGQGASNQPQHF
TRBJ1-2 . TRBV13 . TGTGCCAGCAGCTCTCAGGTCGGGGGCTATGGCTACACCTTC CASSSQVGGYGYTF
TRBJ2-3 . TRBV11-2 TRBD2 TGTGCCAGCAGCTTAGTAAGCGGGAGGGACCCCACAGATACGCAGTATTTT CASSLVSGRDPTDTQYF
TRBJ2-1 . TRBV11-2 TRBD1 TGTGCCAGCAGCCCCTGGGGACAGCGCGACAATGAGCAGTTCTTC CASSPWGQRDNEQFF